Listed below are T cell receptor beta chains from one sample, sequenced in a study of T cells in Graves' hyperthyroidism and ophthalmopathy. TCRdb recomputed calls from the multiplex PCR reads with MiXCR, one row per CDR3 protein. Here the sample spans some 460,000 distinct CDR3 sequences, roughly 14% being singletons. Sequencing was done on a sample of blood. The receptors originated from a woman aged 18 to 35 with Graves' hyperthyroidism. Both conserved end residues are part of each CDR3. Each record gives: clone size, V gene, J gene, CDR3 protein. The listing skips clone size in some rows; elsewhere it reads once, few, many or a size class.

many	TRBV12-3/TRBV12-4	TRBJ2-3	CASSLDRGLAGVADTQYF
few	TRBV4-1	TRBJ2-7	CASSQASGSAYEQYF
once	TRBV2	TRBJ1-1	CASSLKRLPNTEAFF
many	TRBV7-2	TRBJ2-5	CASSLVEGSQETQYF
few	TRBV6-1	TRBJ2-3	CASRPSISTDTQYF
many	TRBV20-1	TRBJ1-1	CSAWTSGLPTEAFF
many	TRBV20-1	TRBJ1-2	CSASSRGQRGNYGYTF
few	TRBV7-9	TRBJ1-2	CASSPITGGNYGYTF
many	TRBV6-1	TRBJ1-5	CASRAGGQPQHF
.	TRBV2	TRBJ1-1	CANGQWTTNTEAFF
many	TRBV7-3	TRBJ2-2	CASGGPNTGELFF
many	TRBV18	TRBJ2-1	CASSRPGYNEQFF
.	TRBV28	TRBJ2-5	CASDQRGGETQYF
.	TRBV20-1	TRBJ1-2	CSANPTEGTLF